This T cell receptor beta chain was sequenced for a study of cytomegalovirus exposure and HLA in healthy donors. In the PCR, 60 Vbeta and 13 Jbeta primers were used. Produced via immunoSEQ multiplex PCR; TCRdb's table is partial and in-frame only. This sample yields roughly 160,000 clones, of which 65% to 75% are seen a single time; approximately 1.4% belongs to the top ten. Germline lookup yields CDR1 SGHRS and CDR2 YFSETQ. V trimming: 0 bases; J trimming: 7 bases; junction bases outside the gene matches: 16. CDR3 length: 19 residues. This clone came up a few times. V gene TRBV5-1 combines with J gene TRBJ2-1; 10 bases match TRBD2. The material sequenced was PBMCs. This sequence was found in a girl aged 10 to 17 in good health and CMV-seronegative. The CDR3 nucleotides read TGCGCCAGCAGCTTGGTCCCCCGGATGAGATCTAGCGGGGGTAATGAGCAGTTCTTC. This codes for CASSLVPRMRSSGGNEQFF.